The present entry profiles one T cell receptor (beta chain) with its context. The CDR3 runs 13 residues. In germline, CDR1 is KGHSH, CDR2 LQKENI. V lost 4 bases, J lost 8 bases, and 7 bases stayed unmatched. This sample's time point: after dendritic cell vaccination, including at tumor progression/relapse. Isocitrate dehydrogenase mutation was absent in all glioblastoma patients. Up to about 2 ug genomic DNA was used for TCRB CDR3 amplification. Clones were sequenced by immunoSEQ multiplex PCR, and TCRdb holds only the in-frame ones, with some missing. Of just under 100,000 clones listed, approximately 80% are singletons. This record belongs to a study of glioma-infiltrating T cells after dendritic cell vaccination.

The receptor was derived from a human donor with glioblastoma. Source: blood, taken after dendritic cell vaccination. This rearrangement joins TRBV18 to TRBJ1-2; 7 nucleotides line up with TRBD1. CDR3 in amino acids: CASSQDRDRGYTF. CDR3 nucleotides: TGTGCCAGCTCACAAGACAGGGATCGAGGCTACACCTTC.